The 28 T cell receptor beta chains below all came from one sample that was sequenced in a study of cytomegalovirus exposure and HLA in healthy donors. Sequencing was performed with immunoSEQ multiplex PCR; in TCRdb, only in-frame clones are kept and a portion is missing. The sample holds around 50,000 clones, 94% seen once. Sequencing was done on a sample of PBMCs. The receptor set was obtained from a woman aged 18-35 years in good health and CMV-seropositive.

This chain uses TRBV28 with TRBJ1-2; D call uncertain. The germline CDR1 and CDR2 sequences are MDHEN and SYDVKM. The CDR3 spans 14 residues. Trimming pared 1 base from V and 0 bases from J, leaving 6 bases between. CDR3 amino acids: CASSLLGANYGYTF. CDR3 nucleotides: TGTGCCAGCAGTTTATTGGGAGCTAACTATGGCTACACCTTC.

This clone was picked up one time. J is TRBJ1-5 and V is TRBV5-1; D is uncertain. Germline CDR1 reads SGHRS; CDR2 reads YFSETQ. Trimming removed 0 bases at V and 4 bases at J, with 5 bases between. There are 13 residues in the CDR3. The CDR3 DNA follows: TGCGCCAGCAGCTTGGAACAGAATCAGCCCCAGCATTTT. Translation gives CASSLEQNQPQHF.

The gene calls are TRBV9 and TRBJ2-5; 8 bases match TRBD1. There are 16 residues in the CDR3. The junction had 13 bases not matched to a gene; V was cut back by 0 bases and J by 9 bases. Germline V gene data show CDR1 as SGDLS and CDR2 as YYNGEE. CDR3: CASSVEGQATLGAQYF. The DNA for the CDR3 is TGTGCCAGCAGCGTAGAGGGACAGGCGACTTTAGGGGCCCAGTACTTC.

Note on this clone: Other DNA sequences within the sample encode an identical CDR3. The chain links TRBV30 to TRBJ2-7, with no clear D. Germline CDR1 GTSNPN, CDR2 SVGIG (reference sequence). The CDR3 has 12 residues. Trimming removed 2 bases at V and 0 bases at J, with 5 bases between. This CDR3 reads CAWSLSSYEQYF. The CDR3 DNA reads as TGTGCCTGGAGTCTGAGCTCCTACGAGCAGTACTTC.

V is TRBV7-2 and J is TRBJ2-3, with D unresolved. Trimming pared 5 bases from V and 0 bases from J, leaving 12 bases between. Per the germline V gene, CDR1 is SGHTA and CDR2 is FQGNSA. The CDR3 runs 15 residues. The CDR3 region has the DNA TGTGCCAGCAGCCAGCGAGCTGCTAGCACAGATACGCAGTATTTT. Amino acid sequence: CASSQRAASTDTQYF.

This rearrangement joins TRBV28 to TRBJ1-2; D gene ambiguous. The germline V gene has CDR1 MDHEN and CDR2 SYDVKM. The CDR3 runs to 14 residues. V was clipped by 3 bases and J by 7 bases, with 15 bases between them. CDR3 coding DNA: TGTGCCAGCAGTTTGACGATACCCCGGGGTGGCTACACCTTC. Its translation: CASSLTIPRGGYTF.

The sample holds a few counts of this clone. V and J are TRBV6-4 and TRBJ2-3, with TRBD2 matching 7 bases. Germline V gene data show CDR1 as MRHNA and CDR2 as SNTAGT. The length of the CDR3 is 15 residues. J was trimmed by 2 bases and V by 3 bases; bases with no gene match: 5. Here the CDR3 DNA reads TGTGCCAGCAGTGAGGGGGGGAGCCCCACAGATACGCAGTATTTT. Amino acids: CASSEGGSPTDTQYF.

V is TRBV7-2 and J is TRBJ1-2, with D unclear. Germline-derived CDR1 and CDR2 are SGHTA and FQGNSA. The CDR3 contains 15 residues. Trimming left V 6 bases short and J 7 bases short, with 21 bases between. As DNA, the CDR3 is TGTGCCAGCAGTTTCCACCTAGGGAGGGAGGTTGGCTACACCTTC. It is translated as CASSFHLGREVGYTF.

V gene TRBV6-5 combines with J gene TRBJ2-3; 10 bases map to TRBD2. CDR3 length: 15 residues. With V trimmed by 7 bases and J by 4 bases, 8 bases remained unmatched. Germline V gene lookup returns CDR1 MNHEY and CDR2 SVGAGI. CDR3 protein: CASKKAGGPPDTQYF. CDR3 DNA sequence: TGTGCCAGCAAAAAAGCGGGAGGGCCCCCAGATACGCAGTATTTT.

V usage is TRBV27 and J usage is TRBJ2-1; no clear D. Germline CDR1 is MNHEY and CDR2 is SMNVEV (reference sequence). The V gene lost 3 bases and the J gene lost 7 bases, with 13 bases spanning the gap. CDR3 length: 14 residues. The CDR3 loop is CASSLPGRNNEQFF. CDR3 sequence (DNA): TGTGCCAGCAGTTTGCCAGGAAGAAATAATGAGCAGTTCTTC.

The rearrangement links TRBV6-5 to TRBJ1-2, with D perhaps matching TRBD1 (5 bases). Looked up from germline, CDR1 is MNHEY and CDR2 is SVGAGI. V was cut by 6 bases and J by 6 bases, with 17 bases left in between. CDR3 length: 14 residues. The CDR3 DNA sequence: TGTGCCAGCAGCCGTACCCAGGGCGTGAATGGCTACACCTTC. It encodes CASSRTQGVNGYTF.

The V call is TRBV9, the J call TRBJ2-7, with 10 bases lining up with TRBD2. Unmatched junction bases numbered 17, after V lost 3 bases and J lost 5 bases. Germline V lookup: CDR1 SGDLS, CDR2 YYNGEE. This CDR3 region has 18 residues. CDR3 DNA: TGTGCCAGCAGCGCCAAAGACGGTTCTAGCGGGAGCCTCAACGAGCAGTACTTC. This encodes CASSAKDGSSGSLNEQYF. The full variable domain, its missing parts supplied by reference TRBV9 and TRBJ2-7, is DSGVTQTPKHLITATGQRVTLRCSPRSGDLSVYWYQQSLDQGLQFLIQYYNGEERAKGNILERFSAQQFPDLHSELNLSSLELGDSALYFCASSAKDGSSGSLNEQYFGPGTRLTVT.

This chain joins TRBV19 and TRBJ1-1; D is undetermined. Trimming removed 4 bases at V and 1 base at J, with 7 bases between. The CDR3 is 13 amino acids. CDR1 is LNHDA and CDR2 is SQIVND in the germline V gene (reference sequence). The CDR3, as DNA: TGTGCCAGTAGTACTCCCCGGAACACTGAAGCTTTCTTT. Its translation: CASSTPRNTEAFF.

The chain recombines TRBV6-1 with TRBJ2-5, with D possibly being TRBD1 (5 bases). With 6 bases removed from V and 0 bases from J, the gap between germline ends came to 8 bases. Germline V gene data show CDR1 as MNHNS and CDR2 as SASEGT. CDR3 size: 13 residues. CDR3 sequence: CASRNRNQETQYF. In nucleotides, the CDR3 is TGTGCCAGCAGGAACAGGAACCAAGAGACCCAGTACTTC.

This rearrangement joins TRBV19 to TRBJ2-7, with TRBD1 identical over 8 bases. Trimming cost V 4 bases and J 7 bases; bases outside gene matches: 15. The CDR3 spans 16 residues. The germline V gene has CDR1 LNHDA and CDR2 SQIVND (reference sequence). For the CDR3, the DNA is TGTGCCAGTAGTACCACTCGTGCCAGGGGGCCAGGGGAGCAGTACTTC. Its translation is CASSTTRARGPGEQYF.

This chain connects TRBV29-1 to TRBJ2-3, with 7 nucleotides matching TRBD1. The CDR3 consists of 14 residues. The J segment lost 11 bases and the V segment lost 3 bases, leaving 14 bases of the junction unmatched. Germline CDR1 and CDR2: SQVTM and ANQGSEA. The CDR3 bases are TGCAGCGTTGATTCAAGGGGGCAGCTAAGGGGGCAGTATTTT. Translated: CSVDSRGQLRGQYF.

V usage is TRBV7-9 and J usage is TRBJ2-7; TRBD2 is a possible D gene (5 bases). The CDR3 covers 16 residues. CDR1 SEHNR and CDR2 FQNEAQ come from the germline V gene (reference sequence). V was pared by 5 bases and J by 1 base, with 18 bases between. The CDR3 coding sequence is TGTGCCAGCAGCGGGCGGAAACTAGGCTCTTCCTACGAGCAGTACTTC. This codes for CASSGRKLGSSYEQYF.

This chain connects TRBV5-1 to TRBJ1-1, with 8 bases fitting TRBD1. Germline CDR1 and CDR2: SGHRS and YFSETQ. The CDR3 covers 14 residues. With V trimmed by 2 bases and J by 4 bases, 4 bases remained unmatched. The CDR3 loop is CASSLGQGTTEAFF. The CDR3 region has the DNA TGCGCCAGCAGCTTAGGACAGGGCACCACTGAAGCTTTCTTT. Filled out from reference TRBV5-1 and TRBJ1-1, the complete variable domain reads KAGVTQTPRYLIKTRGQQVTLSCSPISGHRSVSWYQQTPGQGLQFLFEYFSETQRNKGNFPGRFSGRQFSNSRSEMNVSTLELGDSALYLCASSLGQGTTEAFFGQGTRLTVV.

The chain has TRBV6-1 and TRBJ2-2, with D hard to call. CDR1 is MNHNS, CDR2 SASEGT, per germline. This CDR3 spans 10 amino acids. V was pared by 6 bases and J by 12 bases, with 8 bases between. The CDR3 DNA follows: TGTGCCAGCAGCTTAATTAAGCTGTTTTTT. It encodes CASSLIKLFF.

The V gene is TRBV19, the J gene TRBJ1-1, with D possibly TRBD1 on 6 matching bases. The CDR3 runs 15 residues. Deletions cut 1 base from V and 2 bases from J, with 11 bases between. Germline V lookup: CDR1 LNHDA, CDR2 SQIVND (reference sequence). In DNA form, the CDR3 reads TGTGCCAGTAGTATAGCTAGCAGGGGAAACACTGAAGCTTTCTTT. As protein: CASSIASRGNTEAFF.

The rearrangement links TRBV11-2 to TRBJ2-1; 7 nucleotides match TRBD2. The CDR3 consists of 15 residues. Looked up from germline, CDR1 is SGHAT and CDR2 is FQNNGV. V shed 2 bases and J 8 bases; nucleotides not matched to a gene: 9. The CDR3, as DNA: TGTGCCAGCAGCTTAAGGGACTACTTTGGCGATGAGCAGTTCTTC. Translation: CASSLRDYFGDEQFF.

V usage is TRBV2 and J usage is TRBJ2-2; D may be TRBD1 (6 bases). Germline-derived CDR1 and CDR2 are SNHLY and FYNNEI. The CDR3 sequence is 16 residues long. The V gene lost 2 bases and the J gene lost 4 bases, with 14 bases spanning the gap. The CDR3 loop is CASSERGNRGTGELFF. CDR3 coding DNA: TGTGCCAGCAGTGAAAGGGGGAATCGGGGCACCGGGGAGCTGTTTTTT.

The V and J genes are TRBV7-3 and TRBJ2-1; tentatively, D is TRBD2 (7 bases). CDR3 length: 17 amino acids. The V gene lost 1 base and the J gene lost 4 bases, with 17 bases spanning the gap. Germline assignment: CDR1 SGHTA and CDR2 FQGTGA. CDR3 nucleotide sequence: TGTGCCAGCAGCTTAAACCCGGGGGCGGGAGCTTACAATGAGCAGTTCTTC. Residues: CASSLNPGAGAYNEQFF.

CDR3 DNA: TGTGCCAGCAGCTTAGAGCCGGGACAGGGGACCTACAATGAGCAGTTCTTC. Protein product: CASSLEPGQGTYNEQFF. The chain recombines TRBV11-2 with TRBJ2-1; 10 nucleotides line up with TRBD1. From germline, CDR1 is SGHAT and CDR2 FQNNGV. Trimming cost V 0 bases and J 2 bases; bases outside gene matches: 4. CDR3 length equals 17 residues.

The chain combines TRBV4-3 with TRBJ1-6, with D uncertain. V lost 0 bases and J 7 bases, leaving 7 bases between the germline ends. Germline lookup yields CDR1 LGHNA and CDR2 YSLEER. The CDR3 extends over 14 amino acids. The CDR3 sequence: CASSQDVANSPLHF. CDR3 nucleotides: TGCGCCAGCAGCCAAGATGTTGCGAATTCACCCCTCCACTTT.

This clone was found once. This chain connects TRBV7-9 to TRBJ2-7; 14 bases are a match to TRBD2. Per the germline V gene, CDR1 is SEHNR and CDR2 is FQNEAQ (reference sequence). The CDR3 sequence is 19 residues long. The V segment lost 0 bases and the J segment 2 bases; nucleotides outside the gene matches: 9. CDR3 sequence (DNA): TGTGCCAGCAGCTTAGCAGGCGGGACTAGCGGGAGAAACACCTACGAGCAGTACTTC. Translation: CASSLAGGTSGRNTYEQYF.

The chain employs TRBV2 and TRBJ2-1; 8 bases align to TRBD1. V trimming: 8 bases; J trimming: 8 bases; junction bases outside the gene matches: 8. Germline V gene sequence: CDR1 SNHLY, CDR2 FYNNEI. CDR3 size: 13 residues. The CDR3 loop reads CASSGQGRHEQFF. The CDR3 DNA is TGTGCCAGCTCTGGACAGGGTCGGCATGAGCAGTTCTTC.

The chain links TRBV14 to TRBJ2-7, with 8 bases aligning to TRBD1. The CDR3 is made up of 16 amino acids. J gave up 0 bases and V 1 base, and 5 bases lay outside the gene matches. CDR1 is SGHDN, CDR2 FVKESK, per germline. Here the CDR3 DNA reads TGTGCCAGCAGCCAAGGGTTGGGACAGGACTCCTACGAGCAGTACTTC. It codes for CASSQGLGQDSYEQYF.